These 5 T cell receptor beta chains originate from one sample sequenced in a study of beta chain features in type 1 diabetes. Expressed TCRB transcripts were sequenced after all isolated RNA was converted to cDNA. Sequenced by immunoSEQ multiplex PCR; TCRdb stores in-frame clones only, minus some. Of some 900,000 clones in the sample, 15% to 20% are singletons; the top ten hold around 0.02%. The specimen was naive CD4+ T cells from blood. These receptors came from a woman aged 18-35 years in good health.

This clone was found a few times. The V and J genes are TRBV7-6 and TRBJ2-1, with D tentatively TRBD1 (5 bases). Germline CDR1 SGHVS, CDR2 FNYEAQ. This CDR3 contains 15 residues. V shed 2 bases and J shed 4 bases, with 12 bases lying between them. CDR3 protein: CASSLTGTGYNEQFF. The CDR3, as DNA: TGTGCCAGCAGCTTAACAGGAACGGGTTACAATGAGCAGTTCTTC.

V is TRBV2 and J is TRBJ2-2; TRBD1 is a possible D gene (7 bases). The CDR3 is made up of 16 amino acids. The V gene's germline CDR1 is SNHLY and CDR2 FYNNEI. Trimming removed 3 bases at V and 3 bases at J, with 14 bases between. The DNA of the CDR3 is TGTGCCAGCAGTGAGGAGGGGACAGAATACACCGGGGAGCTGTTTTTT. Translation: CASSEEGTEYTGELFF.

In nucleotides, the CDR3 is TGTGCCAGCAACCCGACAGGGGTTAGAGAGACCCAGTACTTC. It translates to CASNPTGVRETQYF. The chain employs TRBV2 and TRBJ2-5; TRBD1 agrees at 8 bases. Per the germline V gene, CDR1 is SNHLY and CDR2 is FYNNEI. With V trimmed by 7 bases and J by 4 bases, 8 bases remained unmatched. The CDR3 is 14 residues long. The full variable domain, in which reference TRBV2 and TRBJ2-5 provide the parts outside the CDR3, is EPEVTQTPSHQVTQMGQEVILRCVPISNHLYFYWYRQILGQKVEFLVSFYNNEISEKSEIFDDQFSVERPDGSNFTLKIRSTKLEDSAMYFCASNPTGVRETQYFGPGTRLLVL.

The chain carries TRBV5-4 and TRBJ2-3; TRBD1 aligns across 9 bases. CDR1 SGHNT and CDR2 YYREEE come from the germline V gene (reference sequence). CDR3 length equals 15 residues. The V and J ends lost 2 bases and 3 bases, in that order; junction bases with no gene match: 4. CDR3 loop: CASSFGTGWTDTQYF. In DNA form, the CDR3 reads TGTGCCAGCAGCTTCGGGACAGGGTGGACAGATACGCAGTATTTT.

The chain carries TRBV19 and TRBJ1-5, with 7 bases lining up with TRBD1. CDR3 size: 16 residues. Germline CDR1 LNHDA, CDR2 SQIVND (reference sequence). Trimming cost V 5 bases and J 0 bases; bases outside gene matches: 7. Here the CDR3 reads CASSPSGGNSNQPQHF. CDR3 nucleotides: TGTGCCAGTAGTCCCTCAGGGGGAAATAGCAATCAGCCCCAGCATTTT.